These 30 T cell receptor beta chains were sequenced from one sample in a study of CD8+ T cells in alopecia areata. cDNA serving as the sequencing template came from extracted, reverse transcribed RNA. Profiled with immunoSEQ multiplex PCR; TCRdb holds only in-frame clones, not every one. The repertoire holds 90,000 to 100,000 clones, with approximately 42% as singletons. The sample consisted of CD4+ T cells sorted from blood. These receptor sequences come from a human donor with alopecia areata.

The chain links TRBV7-3 to TRBJ2-4; 11 bases are a match to TRBD1. The germline V gene has CDR1 SGHTA and CDR2 FQGTGA. The CDR3 is 17 residues long. V trimming: 5 bases; J trimming: 9 bases; junction bases outside the gene matches: 15. As DNA, the CDR3 is TGTGCCAGCAGCGACAGTAGGACAGGGGGCGGAGAGGCCATTCAGTACTTC. It translates to CASSDSRTGGGEAIQYF.

A note on this clone: Sequence at one end of the junction differs from germline and may be a read error. The sample holds other DNA sequences that translate to the same CDR3. The J gene is TRBJ1-1, the V gene TRBV30, with D tentatively TRBD1 (6 bases). The length of the CDR3 is 13 residues. CDR1 and CDR2 from the germline V gene are GTSNPN and SVGIG (reference sequence). The CDR3 DNA reads as TGTGCCTGGAGTGTAGTAGCAGGGGCTGAAGCTTTCTTC. Encoded protein: CAWSVVAGAEAFF.

CDR3 loop: CASSQELAGGASTDTQYF. The DNA of the CDR3 is TGTGCCAGCAGCCAAGAATTAGCGGGAGGGGCCTCAACAGATACGCAGTATTTT. This chain connects TRBV4-2 to TRBJ2-3; 11 bases agree with TRBD2. The CDR3 sequence is 18 residues long. Germline CDR1 LGHNA, CDR2 YNFKEQ. Trimming removed 0 bases from V and 3 bases from J; junction bases left unmatched: 8.

The chain recombines TRBV4-2 with TRBJ1-1; D unclear. V shed 1 base and J shed 3 bases, with 15 bases lying between them. This CDR3 has 16 residues. Germline V lookup: CDR1 LGHNA, CDR2 YNFKEQ. The CDR3 bases are TGTGCCAGCAGCCAAGGAGAGAGAAGGAGAGACACTGAAGCTTTCTTT. It translates to CASSQGERRRDTEAFF.

This clone showed up just a few times. The CDR3 ends on some other residue instead of the conserved phenylalanine or tryptophan, so this is likely a read error. No DNA is shown, since the ends of the CDR3 on it are uncertain; the CDR3 is the one TCRdb lists. V gene TRBV27 combines with J gene TRBJ2-3; TRBD2, as called in the table, went unchecked against the DNA. The CDR3 is 10 residues long, counting both termini. Looked up from germline, CDR1 is MNHEY and CDR2 is SMNVEV (reference sequence). CDR3 residues: CASDSGNNWA.

The gene calls are TRBV15 and TRBJ2-7; 9 nucleotides match TRBD1. Trimming cost V 1 base and J 3 bases; bases outside gene matches: 4. The length of the CDR3 is 15 residues. Germline loops: CDR1 LNHNV, CDR2 YYDKDF (reference sequence). The CDR3 DNA reads as TGTGCCACCAGCAGAGCCCGGACAGGGGTCTACGAGCAGTACTTC. Translation: CATSRARTGVYEQYF.

The chain combines TRBV19 with TRBJ2-1; 14 bases align to TRBD2. V shed 4 bases, J shed 4 bases, and the junction held 6 bases outside the gene matches. Germline assignment: CDR1 LNHDA and CDR2 SQIVND (reference sequence). The CDR3 runs 17 residues. CDR3 sequence reads: CASSKSRTSGGYNEQFF. The DNA of the CDR3 is TGTGCCAGTAGTAAATCGAGGACTAGCGGGGGGTACAATGAGCAGTTCTTC.

The CDR3 spells CASAWGEETQYF. For the CDR3, the DNA is TGCGCCAGCGCTTGGGGGGAAGAGACCCAGTACTTC. The chain has TRBV5-1 and TRBJ2-5; perhaps TRBD2 as D (6 bases). Trimming left V 7 bases short and J 3 bases short, with 10 bases between. Germline CDR1 reads SGHRS; CDR2 reads YFSETQ. The CDR3 spans 12 residues.

This clone was observed a handful of times. The chain uses TRBV18 and TRBJ2-7; D gene unclear. CDR1 and CDR2 from the germline V gene are KGHSH and LQKENI. V was trimmed by 0 bases and J by 2 bases, leaving 5 bases between them. The CDR3 extends over 13 amino acids. The CDR3 bases are TGTGCCAGCTCACCACCCTTCCCCTACGAGCAGTACTTC. Translation gives CASSPPFPYEQYF.

This clone was counted only a few times. V gene TRBV14 combines with J gene TRBJ1-2; D gene unclear. The CDR3 extends over 14 amino acids. V lost 4 bases, J lost 4 bases, and 13 bases lay in between. In germline, CDR1 is SGHDN, CDR2 FVKESK. The CDR3, as DNA: TGTGCCAGCAGCCCCCCCGGCGGCGGCTATGGCTACACCTTC. Translation gives CASSPPGGGYGYTF.

The V gene is TRBV5-1, the J gene TRBJ2-1; 9 bases match TRBD2. The V segment lost 5 bases and the J segment 9 bases; nucleotides outside the gene matches: 12. The germline V gene encodes CDR1 SGHRS and CDR2 YFSETQ. CDR3 length: 15 amino acids. The CDR3 reads CASRAVVAGESEQFF. The CDR3 bases are TGCGCCAGCAGGGCCGTGGTAGCGGGAGAATCTGAGCAGTTCTTC. The complete variable domain, with remaining parts taken from reference TRBV5-1 and TRBJ2-1, reads KAGVTQTPRYLIKTRGQQVTLSCSPISGHRSVSWYQQTPGQGLQFLFEYFSETQRNKGNFPGRFSGRQFSNSRSEMNVSTLELGDSALYLCASRAVVAGESEQFFGPGTRLTVL.

The chain couples TRBV7-3 to TRBJ1-1, with TRBD1 as a possible D gene (5 bases). Trimming cost V 5 bases and J 4 bases, with 14 bases left between them. Germline CDR1 is SGHTA and CDR2 is FQGTGA. This CDR3 has 14 residues. The chain's CDR3 is CASSQTGEGTEAFF. CDR3 DNA: TGTGCCAGCAGCCAAACGGGGGAGGGCACTGAAGCTTTCTTT.

The table lists this clone with a few counts. V usage is TRBV18 and J usage is TRBJ2-1; 11 nucleotides match TRBD2. Germline trimming cut 3 bases from V and 5 bases from J; bases unmatched to any gene: 9. Germline-derived CDR1 and CDR2 are KGHSH and LQKENI. The CDR3 sequence is 17 residues long. The CDR3 DNA is TGTGCCAGCTCACCTCTCCTGGGGACTAGCGGACACAATGAGCAGTTCTTC. Translated, it gives CASSPLLGTSGHNEQFF.

The chain carries TRBV2 and TRBJ2-7, with a tentative D call TRBD1 (5 bases). The CDR3 runs 13 residues. Trimming removed 7 bases from V and 6 bases from J, with 16 bases in between. In germline, CDR1 is SNHLY, CDR2 FYNNEI. The CDR3 loop reads CASNRPQGPEQYF. In nucleotides, the CDR3 is TGTGCCAGCAACCGCCCCCAGGGTCCCGAGCAGTACTTC.

V is TRBV27 and J is TRBJ2-7; 15 bases line up with TRBD2. The germline CDR1 and CDR2 sequences are MNHEY and SMNVEV (reference sequence). The V and J ends lost 6 bases and 2 bases, in that order; junction bases with no gene match: 11. This CDR3 has 18 amino acids. Here the CDR3 reads CASSSGTSGGTFTYEQYF. Here the CDR3 DNA reads TGTGCCAGCAGCTCCGGGACTAGCGGGGGGACATTTACCTACGAGCAGTACTTC.

This chain uses TRBV27 with TRBJ2-3; D unclear. This CDR3 comprises 13 residues. The V gene's germline CDR1 is MNHEY and CDR2 SMNVEV (reference sequence). The V end was cut by 2 bases, the J end by 2 bases, with 5 bases between. Here the CDR3 DNA reads TGTGCCAGCAGTTTACAAGTCACAGATACGCAGTATTTT. It is translated as CASSLQVTDTQYF.

V usage is TRBV6-6 and J usage is TRBJ1-5, with a tentative D call TRBD1 (6 bases). Trimming shortened V by 5 bases and J by 6 bases, and 11 bases separated the two germline ends. CDR1 and CDR2 (germline): MNHNY, SVGAGI (reference sequence). This CDR3 comprises 13 residues. Here the CDR3 reads CASSAQGLQPQHF. The DNA for the CDR3 is TGTGCCAGCAGTGCACAGGGACTTCAGCCCCAGCATTTT.

This clone was found a few times. The V and J genes are TRBV18 and TRBJ2-3; D may be TRBD2 (6 bases). The CDR3 has 15 residues. The germline V and J ends were trimmed by 5 bases and 4 bases, with 16 bases remaining between them. Germline V gives CDR1 KGHSH, CDR2 LQKENI. The chain's CDR3 is CASSGAGGVADTQYF. The CDR3 DNA reads as TGTGCCAGCTCAGGGGCAGGCGGGGTTGCAGATACGCAGTATTTT.

The genes are TRBV19 and TRBJ1-2; TRBD1 matches 7 bases. The J segment lost 2 bases and the V segment lost 5 bases, leaving 2 bases of the junction unmatched. The CDR3 extends over 13 amino acids. CDR1 is LNHDA and CDR2 is SQIVND in the germline V gene (reference sequence). This chain's CDR3 is CASSVGQNYGYTF. Here the CDR3 DNA reads TGTGCCAGTAGTGTGGGACAGAACTATGGCTACACCTTC.

This rearrangement joins TRBV28 to TRBJ2-1, with TRBD2 matching over 12 bases. The V segment lost 5 bases and the J segment 3 bases; nucleotides outside the gene matches: 5. The V gene's germline CDR1 is MDHEN and CDR2 SYDVKM. The CDR3 totals 16 residues. DNA of the CDR3: TGTGCCAGCAGTCCGTCGACTAGCGGGGGCTACAATGAGCAGTTCTTC. Translation gives CASSPSTSGGYNEQFF.

This chain links TRBV5-1 with TRBJ2-7; 9 bases line up with TRBD1. The CDR3 contains 16 residues. The J segment lost 7 bases and the V segment lost 0 bases, leaving 11 bases of the junction unmatched. Germline V gene lookup returns CDR1 SGHRS and CDR2 YFSETQ. As DNA, the CDR3 is TGCGCCAGCAGCTTGGGGCCGGGACAGGGAATAGCGGAGCAGTACTTC. This codes for CASSLGPGQGIAEQYF.

The chain employs TRBV28 and TRBJ2-1, with D perhaps assigned TRBD1 or TRBD2 (5 bases each). This CDR3 is built from 14 residues. Trimming stripped 6 bases from V and 4 bases from J, with 13 bases between. Germline V gene sequence: CDR1 MDHEN, CDR2 SYDVKM. The CDR3 sequence: CASRRPGRYNEQFF. The CDR3 nucleotides read TGTGCCAGCAGGCGTCCGGGACGGTACAATGAGCAGTTCTTC.

The V gene is TRBV28, the J gene TRBJ2-1, with 8 bases fitting TRBD1. This CDR3 spans 16 amino acids. With 3 bases clipped from V and 3 bases from J, the junction kept 7 bases outside the gene matches. Looked up from germline, CDR1 is MDHEN and CDR2 is SYDVKM. The CDR3 region is CASSFQAGGGYNEQFF. The CDR3 nucleotides are TGTGCCAGCAGTTTCCAGGCAGGGGGCGGCTACAATGAGCAGTTCTTC.

The chain combines TRBV18 with TRBJ2-5, with 15 bases fitting TRBD2. CDR1 KGHSH and CDR2 LQKENI come from the germline V gene. V dropped 2 bases and J dropped 4; count of bases not matched to a gene: 2. The CDR3 loop spans 16 amino acids. The CDR3 nucleotides are TGTGCCAGCTCACCATCGGGACTAGCGGGGGGAGAGACCCAGTACTTC. Translating it yields CASSPSGLAGGETQYF. The full variable domain, completed using reference TRBV18 and TRBJ2-5, is NAGVMQNPRHLVRRRGQEARLRCSPMKGHSHVYWYRQLPEEGLKFMVYLQKENIIDESGMPKERFSAEFPKEGPSILRIQQVVRGDSAAYFCASSPSGLAGGETQYFGPGTRLLVL.

This clone was counted between two and nine times. The chain employs TRBV29-1 and TRBJ2-5, with 8 positions matching TRBD2. The V and J ends lost 7 bases and 9 bases, in that order; junction bases with no gene match: 4. From germline, CDR1 is SQVTM and CDR2 ANQGSEA. This CDR3 has 10 residues. The CDR3 protein is CSARAGAQYF. The CDR3 DNA follows: TGCAGCGCCAGAGCGGGGGCCCAGTACTTC.

The rearrangement links TRBV27 to TRBJ2-5; a weak D match, TRBD2 (6 bases). The V and J ends lost 1 base and 2 bases respectively, with 14 bases between them. The CDR3 loop spans 16 amino acids. From germline, CDR1 is MNHEY and CDR2 SMNVEV (reference sequence). The CDR3 is CASSLWRGTRQETQYF. CDR3 coding DNA: TGTGCCAGCAGTTTATGGAGGGGCACACGGCAAGAGACCCAGTACTTC.

The chain recombines TRBV28 with TRBJ1-4, with TRBD1 matching over 10 bases. Trimming took 6 bases from V and 8 from J; bases not matched to a gene: 9. CDR3 size: 15 residues. The germline V gene encodes CDR1 MDHEN and CDR2 SYDVKM. This chain's CDR3 is CASSLPGTGEEKLFF. CDR3 sequence (DNA): TGTGCCAGCAGCCTCCCCGGGACAGGGGAAGAAAAACTGTTTTTT.

This clone turned up a few times. This chain uses TRBV29-1 with TRBJ1-4, with D perhaps matching TRBD1 (5 bases). The CDR3 consists of 12 residues. Trimming shortened V by 4 bases and J by 8 bases, and 11 bases separated the two germline ends. Germline CDR1 and CDR2: SQVTM and ANQGSEA. This CDR3 reads CSVGLTAEKLFF. The CDR3 DNA reads TGCAGCGTTGGCTTGACAGCGGAAAAACTGTTTTTT. Filled out from reference TRBV29-1 and TRBJ1-4, the complete variable domain reads SAVISQKPSRDICQRGTSLTIQCQVDSQVTMMFWYRQQPGQSLTLIATANQGSEATYESGFVIDKFPISRPNLTFSTLTVSNMSPEDSSIYLCSVGLTAEKLFFGSGTQLSVL.

V and J are TRBV29-1 and TRBJ1-4, with D tentatively TRBD1 (6 bases). V was trimmed by 3 bases and J by 0 bases, leaving 14 bases between them. This CDR3 spans 16 amino acids. Germline assignment: CDR1 SQVTM and CDR2 ANQGSEA. The CDR3 loop reads CSVEATGEATNEKLFF. CDR3 nucleotide sequence: TGCAGCGTTGAGGCGACAGGCGAAGCAACTAATGAAAAACTGTTTTTT.

This chain links TRBV4-3 with TRBJ2-5, with D hard to call. Germline V gene lookup returns CDR1 LGHNA and CDR2 YSLEER. The V end was cut by 4 bases, the J end by 5 bases, with 11 bases between. The CDR3 is made up of 13 amino acids. CDR3 in DNA: TGCGCCAGCAGCCGAGATCTGGGGGAGACCCAGTACTTC. As protein: CASSRDLGETQYF.